This record covers a single TCR beta chain. This sample is part of a study of beta chain features in type 1 diabetes. Expressed TCRB transcripts were sequenced because the isolated RNA had all been reverse transcribed beforehand. Assay used: immunoSEQ multiplex PCR; TCRdb lists only in-frame clones, some missing. The data contain 900,000 or so clones, around a sixth of them singletons. CDR1 and CDR2 from the germline V gene are SGHRS and YFSETQ. The trim removed 0 bases at V and 3 bases at J, leaving 7 bases unmatched. There are 16 residues in the CDR3. The sample was naive CD4+ T cells from blood. The chain is built from TRBV5-1 and TRBJ2-3; the match to TRBD2 covers 7 bases. This TCR was sampled from a woman between 18 and 29 years old in good health. CDR3: CASSLASGKITDTQYF. For the CDR3, the DNA is TGCGCCAGCAGCTTGGCCAGCGGGAAAATTACAGATACGCAGTATTTT. Together with reference TRBV5-1 and TRBJ2-3, the CDR3 gives the full variable domain: KAGVTQTPRYLIKTRGQQVTLSCSPISGHRSVSWYQQTPGQGLQFLFEYFSETQRNKGNFPGRFSGRQFSNSRSEMNVSTLELGDSALYLCASSLASGKITDTQYFGPGTRLTVL.